These 2 T cell receptor beta chains came from one sample sequenced in a study of blood T cell repertoires in COVID-19. TCRdb's copy holds only in-frame clones and misses some; the assay was immunoSEQ multiplex PCR. This table has approximately 250,000 clones, roughly 88% appearing once. The sequenced sample was peripheral blood. The receptor set was obtained from a woman between 35 and 50 years old who had recovered from COVID-19.

This clone was recorded a few times. The rearrangement uses TRBV19 and TRBJ1-5; unclear D gene. The germline V gene has CDR1 LNHDA and CDR2 SQIVND (reference sequence). The CDR3 is made up of 15 amino acids. The ends were cut back, 0 bases at V and 5 bases at J, with 11 bases in the middle. The CDR3 bases are TGTGCCAGTAGTATAGATCCGGGTCGGGATCAGCCCCAGCATTTT. Residues: CASSIDPGRDQPQHF.

The chain couples TRBV15 to TRBJ1-6; possible D gene TRBD1, 6 bases. Germline loops: CDR1 LNHNV, CDR2 YYDKDF (reference sequence). CDR3 length: 15 residues. Trimming removed 5 bases at V and 3 bases at J, with 11 bases between. The CDR3 DNA sequence: TGTGCCACCAGCTCTGACAGGCTCTATAATTCACCCCTCCACTTT. It encodes CATSSDRLYNSPLHF.